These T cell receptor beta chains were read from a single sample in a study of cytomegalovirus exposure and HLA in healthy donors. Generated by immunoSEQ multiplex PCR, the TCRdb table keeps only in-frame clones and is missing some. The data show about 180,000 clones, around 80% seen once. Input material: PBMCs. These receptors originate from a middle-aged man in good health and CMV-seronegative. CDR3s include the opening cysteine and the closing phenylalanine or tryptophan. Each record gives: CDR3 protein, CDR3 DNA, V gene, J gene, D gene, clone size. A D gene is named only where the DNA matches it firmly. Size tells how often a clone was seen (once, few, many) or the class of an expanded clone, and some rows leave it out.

CDR3: CASSRERMTGRGEPQHF
DNA: TGTGCCAGCAGCCGGGAGAGGATGACAGGGCGAGGGGAGCCCCAGCATTTT
V: TRBV27
J: TRBJ1-5
D: TRBD1
size: NA

CDR3: CASSQFGLAGAYNEQFF
DNA: TGCGCCAGCAGCCAATTTGGACTAGCGGGAGCCTACAATGAGCAGTTCTTC
V: TRBV4-3
J: TRBJ2-1
D: TRBD2
size: NA

CDR3: CAIRQGNTEAFF
DNA: TGTGCCATTCGACAGGGGAACACTGAAGCTTTCTTT
V: TRBV28
J: TRBJ1-1
D: TRBD1
size: NA

CDR3: CASSLVAGGFNYGYTF
DNA: TGTGCCAGCAGCTTAGTGGCAGGGGGCTTTAACTATGGCTACACCTTC
V: TRBV7-2
J: TRBJ1-2
D: TRBD1
size: NA

CDR3: CASSLVAGATRNYGYTF
DNA: TGTGCCAGCTCCTTAGTGGCGGGGGCAACAAGGAACTATGGCTACACCTTC
V: TRBV7-3
J: TRBJ1-2
D: NA
size: NA

CDR3: CASSDRRNNEQFF
DNA: TGTGCCAGCAGTGATCGGAGAAACAATGAGCAGTTCTTC
V: TRBV2
J: TRBJ2-1
D: NA
size: NA

CDR3: CASSSPGGRPPGANVLTF
DNA: TGTGCCAGCAGTTCCCCAGGGGGCCGACCCCCCGGGGCCAACGTCCTGACTTTC
V: TRBV28
J: TRBJ2-6
D: TRBD1
size: few

CDR3: CASSSLRRSYEQYF
DNA: TGTGCCAGCTCATCGTTGCGGAGGTCCTACGAGCAGTACTTC
V: TRBV6-1
J: TRBJ2-7
D: NA
size: NA

CDR3: CASSPVGVAGDRF
DNA: TGTGCCAGCAGCCCCGTAGGCGTGGCGGGAGATCGGTTC
V: TRBV7-9
J: TRBJ2-7
D: TRBD2
size: NA

CDR3: CSVESSRTGIPEAFF
DNA: TGCAGCGTTGAAAGTTCTAGGACAGGGATTCCTGAAGCTTTCTTT
V: TRBV29-1
J: TRBJ1-1
D: TRBD1
size: NA

CDR3: CASRKAEDEQFF
DNA: TGTGCCAGTCGGAAAGCGGAGGATGAGCAGTTCTTC
V: TRBV19
J: TRBJ2-1
D: NA
size: few

CDR3: CASSLGTNRGRGGYTF
DNA: TGTGCCAGCAGCTTGGGGACTAACAGGGGGCGCGGCGGCTACACCTTC
V: TRBV5-6
J: TRBJ1-2
D: TRBD1
size: once

CDR3: CASSRPGTGLGEQYF
DNA: TGTGCCAGCAGCCGTCCCGGGACAGGTTTGGGGGAGCAGTACTTC
V: TRBV28
J: TRBJ2-7
D: TRBD1
size: NA

CDR3: CASSLGSGQGNQPQHF
DNA: TGTGCCAGCAGCTTGGGGAGCGGTCAAGGCAATCAGCCCCAGCATTTT
V: TRBV28
J: TRBJ1-5
D: NA
size: NA

CDR3: CASSTGTENEKLFF
DNA: TGTGCCAGCAGTACCGGGACAGAAAATGAAAAACTGTTTTTT
V: TRBV6-1
J: TRBJ1-4
D: TRBD1
size: NA

CDR3: CASSSAGVSSYEQYF
DNA: TGTGCCAGCAGCTCCGCGGGGGTTAGCTCCTACGAGCAGTACTTC
V: TRBV7-2
J: TRBJ2-7
D: TRBD2
size: NA

CDR3: CASSSGGGYEQYF
DNA: TGCGCCAGCAGCTCCGGGGGAGGCTACGAGCAGTACTTC
V: TRBV5-1
J: TRBJ2-7
D: NA
size: few